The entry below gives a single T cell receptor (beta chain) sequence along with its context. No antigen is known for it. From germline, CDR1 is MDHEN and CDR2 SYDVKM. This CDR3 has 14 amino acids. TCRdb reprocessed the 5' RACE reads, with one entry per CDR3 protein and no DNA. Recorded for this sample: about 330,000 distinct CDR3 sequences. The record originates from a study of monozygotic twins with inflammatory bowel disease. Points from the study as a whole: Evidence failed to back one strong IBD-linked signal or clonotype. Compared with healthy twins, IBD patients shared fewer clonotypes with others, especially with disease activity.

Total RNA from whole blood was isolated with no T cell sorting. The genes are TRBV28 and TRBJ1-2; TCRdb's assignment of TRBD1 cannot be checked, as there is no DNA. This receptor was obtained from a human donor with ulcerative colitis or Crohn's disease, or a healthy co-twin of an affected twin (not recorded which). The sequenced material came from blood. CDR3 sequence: CASSLLPGNYGYTF.